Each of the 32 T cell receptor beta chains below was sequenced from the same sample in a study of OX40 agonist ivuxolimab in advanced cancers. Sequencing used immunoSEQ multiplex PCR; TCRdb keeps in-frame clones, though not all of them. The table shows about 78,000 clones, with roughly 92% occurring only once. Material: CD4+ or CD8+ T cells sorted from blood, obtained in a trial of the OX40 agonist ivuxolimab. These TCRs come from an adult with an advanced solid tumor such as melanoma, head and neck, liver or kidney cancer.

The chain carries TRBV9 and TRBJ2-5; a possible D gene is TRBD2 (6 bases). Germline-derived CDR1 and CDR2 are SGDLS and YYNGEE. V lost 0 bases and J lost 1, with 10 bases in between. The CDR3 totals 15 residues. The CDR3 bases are TGTGCCAGCAGCGTAGATAGCGGCGTCCAAGAGACCCAGTACTTC. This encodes CASSVDSGVQETQYF.

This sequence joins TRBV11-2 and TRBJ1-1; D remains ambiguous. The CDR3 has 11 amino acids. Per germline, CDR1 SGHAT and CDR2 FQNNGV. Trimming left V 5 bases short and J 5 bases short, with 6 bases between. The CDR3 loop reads CASSRATEAFF. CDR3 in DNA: TGTGCCAGCAGCAGGGCGACTGAAGCTTTCTTT.

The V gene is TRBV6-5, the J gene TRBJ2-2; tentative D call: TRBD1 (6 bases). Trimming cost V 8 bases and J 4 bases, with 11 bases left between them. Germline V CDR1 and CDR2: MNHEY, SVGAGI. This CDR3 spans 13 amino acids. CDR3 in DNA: TGTGCCAGCGGAAAACAGGGCACCGGGGAGCTGTTTTTT. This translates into CASGKQGTGELFF.

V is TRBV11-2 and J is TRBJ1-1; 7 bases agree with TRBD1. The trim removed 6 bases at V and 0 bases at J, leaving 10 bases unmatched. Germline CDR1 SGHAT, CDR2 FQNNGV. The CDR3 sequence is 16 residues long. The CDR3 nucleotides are TGTGCCAGCAGTTACCTCACAGGGGCGATGAACACTGAAGCTTTCTTT. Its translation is CASSYLTGAMNTEAFF.

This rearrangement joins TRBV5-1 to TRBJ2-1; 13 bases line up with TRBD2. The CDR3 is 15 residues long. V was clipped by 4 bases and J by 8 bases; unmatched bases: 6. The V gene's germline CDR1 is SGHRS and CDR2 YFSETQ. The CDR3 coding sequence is TGCGCCAGCAGCCAGAGGACTAGCGGGAGAGATGAGCAGTTCTTC. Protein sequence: CASSQRTSGRDEQFF.

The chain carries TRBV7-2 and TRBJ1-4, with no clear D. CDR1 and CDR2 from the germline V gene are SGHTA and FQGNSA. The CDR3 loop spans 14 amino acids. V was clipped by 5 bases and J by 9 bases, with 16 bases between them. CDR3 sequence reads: CASSLALLSKKLFF. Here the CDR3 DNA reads TGTGCCAGCAGCCTTGCCCTCCTTAGCAAAAAACTGTTTTTT.

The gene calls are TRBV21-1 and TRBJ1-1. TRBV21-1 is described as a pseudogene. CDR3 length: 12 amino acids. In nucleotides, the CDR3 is TGTGCCAGCAGCAAAGTAGGCTCTGAAGCTTTCTTT. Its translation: CASSKVGSEAFF.

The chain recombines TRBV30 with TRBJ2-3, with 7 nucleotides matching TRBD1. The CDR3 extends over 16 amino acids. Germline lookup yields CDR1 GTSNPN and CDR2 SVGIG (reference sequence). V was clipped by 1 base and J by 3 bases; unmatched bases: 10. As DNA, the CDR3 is TGTGCCTGGAGTGATGCGCCGGACAGGTCGACAGATACGCAGTATTTT. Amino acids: CAWSDAPDRSTDTQYF.

Here the CDR3 DNA reads TGCAGTGCTGGTAGAGGGGAAAAACTGTTTTTT. Translated, it gives CSAGRGEKLFF. The chain is built from TRBV20-1 and TRBJ1-4, with D unresolved. The V gene's germline CDR1 is DFQATT and CDR2 SNEGSKA (reference sequence). The CDR3 runs to 11 residues. Deletions cut 5 bases from V and 8 bases from J, with 9 bases between.

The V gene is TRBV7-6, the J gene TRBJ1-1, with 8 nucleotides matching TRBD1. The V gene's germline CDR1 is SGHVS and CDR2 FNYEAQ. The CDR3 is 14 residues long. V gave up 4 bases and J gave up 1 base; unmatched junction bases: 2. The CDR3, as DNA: TGTGCCAGCAGCTGGGACAGGAGGAACACTGAAGCTTTCTTT. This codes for CASSWDRRNTEAFF.

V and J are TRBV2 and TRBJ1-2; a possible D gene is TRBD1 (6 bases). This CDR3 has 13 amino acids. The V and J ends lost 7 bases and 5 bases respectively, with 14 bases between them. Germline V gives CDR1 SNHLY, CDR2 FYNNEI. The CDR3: CASTRDNLYGYTF. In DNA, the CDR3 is TGTGCCAGCACCCGGGACAACCTGTATGGCTACACCTTC.

In DNA, the CDR3 is TGTGCCAGCAGCCCCAGCGGGAGCACAGATACGCAGTATTTT. It codes for CASSPSGSTDTQYF. V usage is TRBV9 and J usage is TRBJ2-3, with D maybe TRBD2 (6 bases). The CDR3 covers 14 residues. Deletions cut 4 bases from V and 0 bases from J, with 9 bases between. The germline V gene has CDR1 SGDLS and CDR2 YYNGEE.

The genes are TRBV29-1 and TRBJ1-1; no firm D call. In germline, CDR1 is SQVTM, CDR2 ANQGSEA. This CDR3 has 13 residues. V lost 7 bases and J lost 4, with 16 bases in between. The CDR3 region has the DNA TGCAGCGCAGAGATCAGTTTTTCCACTGAAGCTTTCTTT. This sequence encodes CSAEISFSTEAFF.

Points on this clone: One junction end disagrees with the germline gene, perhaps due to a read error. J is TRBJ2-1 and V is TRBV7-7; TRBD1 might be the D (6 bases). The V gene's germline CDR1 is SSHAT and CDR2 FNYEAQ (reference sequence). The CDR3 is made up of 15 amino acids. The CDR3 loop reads CASSPQGSSYNEQFF. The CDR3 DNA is TGTGCTAGCAGCCCTCAGGGGAGCTCCTACAATGAGCAGTTCTTC.

The CDR3 is CASSLRRAAFMGNEKLFF. The DNA for the CDR3 is TGTGCCAGCAGTTTAAGGAGGGCAGCCTTCATGGGTAATGAAAAACTGTTTTTT. The chain uses TRBV28 and TRBJ1-4; no clear D gene. Trimming left V 2 bases short and J 4 bases short, with 20 bases between. Germline lookup yields CDR1 MDHEN and CDR2 SYDVKM. The CDR3 totals 18 residues. The complete variable domain, with remaining parts taken from reference TRBV28 and TRBJ1-4, reads DVKVTQSSRYLVKRTGEKVFLECVQDMDHENMFWYRQDPGLGLRLIYFSYDVKMKEKGDIPEGYSVSREKKERFSLILESASTNQTSMYLCASSLRRAAFMGNEKLFFGSGTQLSVL.

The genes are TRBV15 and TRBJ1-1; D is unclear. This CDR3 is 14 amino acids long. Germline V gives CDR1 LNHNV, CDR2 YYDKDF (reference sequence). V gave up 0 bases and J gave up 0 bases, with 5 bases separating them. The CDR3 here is CATSRDRVNTEAFF. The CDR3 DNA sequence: TGTGCCACCAGCAGAGATCGTGTGAACACTGAAGCTTTCTTT.

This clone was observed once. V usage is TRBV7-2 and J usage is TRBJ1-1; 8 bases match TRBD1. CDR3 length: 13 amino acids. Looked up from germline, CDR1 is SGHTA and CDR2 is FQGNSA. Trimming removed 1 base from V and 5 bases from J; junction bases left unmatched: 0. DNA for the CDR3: TGTGCCAGCAGCTTAGGGACAGGGACTGAAGCTTTCTTT. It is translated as CASSLGTGTEAFF. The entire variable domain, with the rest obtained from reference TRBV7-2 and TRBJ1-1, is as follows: GAGVSQSPSNKVTEKGKDVELRCDPISGHTALYWYRQSLGQGLEFLIYFQGNSAPDKSGLPSDRFSAERTGGSVSTLTIQRTQQEDSAVYLCASSLGTGTEAFFGQGTRLTVV.

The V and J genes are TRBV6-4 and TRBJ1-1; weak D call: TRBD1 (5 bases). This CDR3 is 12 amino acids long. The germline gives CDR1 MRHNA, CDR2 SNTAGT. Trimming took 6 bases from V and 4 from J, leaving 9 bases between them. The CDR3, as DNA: TGTGCCAGCAGGGGACGGGGCACTGAAGCTTTCTTT. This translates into CASRGRGTEAFF.

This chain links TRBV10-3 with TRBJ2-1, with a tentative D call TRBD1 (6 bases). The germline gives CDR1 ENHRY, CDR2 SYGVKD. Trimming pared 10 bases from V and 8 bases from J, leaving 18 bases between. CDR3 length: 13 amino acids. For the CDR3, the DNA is TGTGCCACCAGAAGAGGGGGAAGCGATGAGCAGTTCTTC. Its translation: CATRRGGSDEQFF.

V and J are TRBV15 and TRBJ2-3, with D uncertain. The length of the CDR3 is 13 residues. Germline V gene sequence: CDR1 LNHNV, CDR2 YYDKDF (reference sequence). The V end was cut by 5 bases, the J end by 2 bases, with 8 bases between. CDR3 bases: TGTGCCACCAGCTTAGCAGTCACAGATACGCAGTATTTT. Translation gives CATSLAVTDTQYF.

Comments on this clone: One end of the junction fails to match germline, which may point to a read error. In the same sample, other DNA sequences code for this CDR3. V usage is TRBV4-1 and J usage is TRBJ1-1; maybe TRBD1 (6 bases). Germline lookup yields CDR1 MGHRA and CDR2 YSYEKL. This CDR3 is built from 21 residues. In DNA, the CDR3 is TGCGCCAGCAGCCATCCTTTACGCCGAGGGGGGATCCTCCCTTTGAACACTGAGGCTTTCTTT. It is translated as CASSHPLRRGGILPLNTEAFF.

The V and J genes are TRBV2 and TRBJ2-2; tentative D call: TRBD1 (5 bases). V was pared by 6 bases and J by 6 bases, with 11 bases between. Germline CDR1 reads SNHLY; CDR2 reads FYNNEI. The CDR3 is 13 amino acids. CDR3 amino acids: CASRGEGSGELFF. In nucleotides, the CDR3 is TGTGCCAGCAGAGGGGAAGGATCCGGGGAGCTGTTTTTT.

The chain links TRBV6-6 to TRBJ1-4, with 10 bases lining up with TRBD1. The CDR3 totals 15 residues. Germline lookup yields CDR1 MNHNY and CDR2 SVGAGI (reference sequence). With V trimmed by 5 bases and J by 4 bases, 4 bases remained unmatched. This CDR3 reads CASSPWDRGNEKLFF. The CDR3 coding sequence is TGTGCCAGCAGTCCCTGGGACAGGGGTAATGAAAAACTGTTTTTT.

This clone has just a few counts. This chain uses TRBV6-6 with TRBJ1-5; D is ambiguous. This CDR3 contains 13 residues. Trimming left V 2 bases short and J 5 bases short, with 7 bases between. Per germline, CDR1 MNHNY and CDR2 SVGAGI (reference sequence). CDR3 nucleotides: TGTGCCAGCAGTTACGGGTGGGATCAGCCCCAGCATTTT. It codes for CASSYGWDQPQHF.

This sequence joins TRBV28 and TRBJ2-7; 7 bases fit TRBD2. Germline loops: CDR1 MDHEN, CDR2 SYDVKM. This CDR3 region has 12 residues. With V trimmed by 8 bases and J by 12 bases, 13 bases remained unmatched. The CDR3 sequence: CASGSLAALPYF. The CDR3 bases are TGTGCCAGCGGGAGCCTAGCGGCCCTTCCGTACTTC. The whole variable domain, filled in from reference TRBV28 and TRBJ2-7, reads DVKVTQSSRYLVKRTGEKVFLECVQDMDHENMFWYRQDPGLGLRLIYFSYDVKMKEKGDIPEGYSVSREKKERFSLILESASTNQTSMYLCASGSLAALPYFGPGTRLTVT.

CDR3 amino acids: CASSVPLTGELFF. CDR3 DNA sequence: TGTGCCAGCAGTGTTCCGCTCACCGGGGAGCTGTTTTTT. The rearrangement uses TRBV2 and TRBJ2-2; D remains ambiguous. The V gene lost 4 bases and the J gene lost 4 bases, with 7 bases spanning the gap. The V gene's germline CDR1 is SNHLY and CDR2 FYNNEI. The CDR3 has 13 amino acids.

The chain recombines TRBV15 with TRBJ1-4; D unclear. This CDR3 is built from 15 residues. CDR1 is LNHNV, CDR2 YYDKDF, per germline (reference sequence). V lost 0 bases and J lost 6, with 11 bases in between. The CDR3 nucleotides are TGTGCCACCAGCAGAGATCAAGGGTCGCATGAAAAACTGTTTTTT. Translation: CATSRDQGSHEKLFF.

The CDR3 sequence is CASSPPQGSLGETQYF. The CDR3 DNA reads as TGTGCCAGCAGTCCCCCCCAGGGGTCCCTAGGAGAGACCCAGTACTTC. The chain recombines TRBV28 with TRBJ2-5; weak D call: TRBD1 (6 bases). Germline CDR1 MDHEN, CDR2 SYDVKM. The CDR3 is 16 residues long. Trimming pared 5 bases from V and 4 bases from J, leaving 20 bases between.

CDR3 protein: CASSFDSKAFF. CDR3 nucleotide sequence: TGTGCCAGCAGTTTTGACAGCAAAGCTTTCTTT. The chain joins TRBV6-6 to TRBJ1-1; perhaps TRBD1 as D (5 bases). The germline CDR1 and CDR2 sequences are MNHNY and SVGAGI (reference sequence). V was clipped by 4 bases and J by 9 bases, with 9 bases between them. The CDR3 consists of 11 residues.

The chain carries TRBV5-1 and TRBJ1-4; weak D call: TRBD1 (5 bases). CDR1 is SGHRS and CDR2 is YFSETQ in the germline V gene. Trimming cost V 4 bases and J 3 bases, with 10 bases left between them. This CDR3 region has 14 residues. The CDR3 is CASSPATANEKLFF. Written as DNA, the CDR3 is TGCGCCAGCAGCCCCGCGACAGCTAATGAAAAACTGTTTTTT.

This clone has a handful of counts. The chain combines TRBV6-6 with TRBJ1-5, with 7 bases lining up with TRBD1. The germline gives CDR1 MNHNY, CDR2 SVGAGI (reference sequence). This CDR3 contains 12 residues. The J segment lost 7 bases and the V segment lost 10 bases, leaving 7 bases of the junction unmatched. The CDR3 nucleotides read TGTGCCACCGCTACAGGGGACCAGCCCCAGCATTTT. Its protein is CATATGDQPQHF.

The CDR3 spells CASRRQGAGHTYEQYF. In nucleotides, the CDR3 is TGTGCCAGCAGGAGGCAAGGGGCAGGACATACCTACGAGCAGTACTTC. V and J are TRBV2 and TRBJ2-7, with D maybe TRBD1 (5 bases). This CDR3 comprises 16 residues. The germline V and J ends were trimmed by 6 bases and 2 bases, with 20 bases remaining between them. Germline-derived CDR1 and CDR2 are SNHLY and FYNNEI.